The 5 T cell receptor beta chains below were found in one sample sequenced in a study of T cell repertoires in cytomegalovirus infection. TCRdb recomputed calls from the reads with MiXCR, one row per CDR3 protein. Of about 440,000 distinct CDR3 sequences listed, about 33% are singletons. The specimen sequenced was PBMCs. The receptors derive from a human donor in good health (CMV status not recorded). Some clones in this sample may be carry-over from other donors' samples.

The J gene is TRBJ1-6, the V gene TRBV6-6, with D perhaps matching TRBD1 (6 bases). The V gene lost 5 bases and the J gene lost 6 bases, with 14 bases spanning the gap. CDR1 is MNHNY, CDR2 SVGAGI, per germline (reference sequence). The CDR3 runs 15 residues. The CDR3 DNA follows: TGTGCCAGCAGTGCCAGGGGACTGAGTAATTCACCCCTCCACTTT. It codes for CASSARGLSNSPLHF.

This clonotype was seen repeatedly, ten times or more. The V call is TRBV7-3, the J call TRBJ2-1; TRBD1 is a possible D gene (6 bases). Trimming pared 6 bases from V and 6 bases from J, leaving 12 bases between. Germline V gene lookup returns CDR1 SGHTA and CDR2 FQGTGA. The CDR3 is 13 amino acids. The CDR3 here is CASRGQPGNEQFF. The DNA of the CDR3 is TGTGCCAGCAGAGGACAGCCGGGCAATGAGCAGTTCTTC.

This clonotype was counted many times. The V call is TRBV7-2, the J call TRBJ2-5; possible D gene TRBD2, 5 bases. The CDR3 runs 15 residues. The germline V gene encodes CDR1 SGHTA and CDR2 FQGNSA. V lost 1 base, J lost 7 bases, and 16 bases lay in between. CDR3 sequence (DNA): TGTGCCAGCAGCTTAGTCGACACCATCGGAGGGACCCAGTACTTC. Its protein product is CASSLVDTIGGTQYF.

There are a few counts of this clonotype. The V and J genes are TRBV19 and TRBJ2-2; no firm D call. The CDR3 runs to 14 residues. The germline gives CDR1 LNHDA, CDR2 SQIVND (reference sequence). The ends were cut back, 6 bases at V and 2 bases at J, with 10 bases in the middle. The CDR3 here is CASREGPNTGELFF. DNA of the CDR3: TGTGCCAGTAGGGAAGGGCCAAACACCGGGGAGCTGTTTTTT.

This clonotype occurred a few times. The chain recombines TRBV20-1 with TRBJ1-6; a weak D match, TRBD1 (5 bases). This CDR3 is 16 amino acids long. The V end was cut by 0 bases, the J end by 5 bases, with 14 bases between. The germline CDR1 and CDR2 sequences are DFQATT and SNEGSKA (reference sequence). The CDR3, as DNA: TGCAGTGCTAGAGATACCCAGGGAATCCATAATTCACCCCTCCACTTT. Its translation: CSARDTQGIHNSPLHF.